This T cell receptor beta chain emerged from a study of glioma-infiltrating T cells. This clonotype was recorded many times. Its antigen is still unknown. Germline V CDR1 and CDR2: KGHDR, SFDVKD. V trimming: 2 bases; J trimming: 3 bases; junction bases outside the gene matches: 6. The CDR3 has 15 amino acids. The study, taken as a whole, reports: Above-expected tissue-blood divergence occurred in all gliomas, most in low-grade ones. Only very few CDR3 sequences appeared in both tissue and blood.

The iRepertoire nested amplicon-rescue multiplex PCR amplified TCR alpha and beta CDR3s from RNA. Tissue mRNA or PBMC total RNA, about 90-450 ng, went into one-step reverse transcription and amplification. TCRdb redid the calling of the multiplex PCR reads with MiXCR, one entry per CDR3 protein. Of 100,000 to 150,000 distinct CDR3 sequences listed, less than 30% were seen once; the top ten hold roughly 15%. This rearrangement joins TRBV24-1 to TRBJ2-7; TRBD1 agrees at 7 bases. Sequenced: glioma tissue, nonneoplastic brain tissue, or PBMCs (not recorded which). The source of this sequence is a human donor with low-grade glioma or glioblastoma, undergoing nonglioma brain surgery, or in good health (not recorded which). The CDR3 DNA reads as TGTGCCACCAGTGATTCCCGACAGGGCCTCTACGAGCAGTACTTC. Translating gives CATSDSRQGLYEQYF.